The next 12 T cell receptor beta chains were all read from a single sample in a study of shared clonotypes between healthy human individuals. Sequenced by immunoSEQ multiplex PCR; TCRdb stores in-frame clones only, minus some. The sample has millions of clones, 95% seen once. Sequenced sample: naive CD4+ T cells sorted from blood. Subset in this sample: CD45RA+ positively selected. The receptor set was obtained from a man aged 18 to 35 in good health.

In regard to this clone: Other DNA variants within this sample encode the same CDR3. The chain recombines TRBV5-1 with TRBJ1-1, with 7 bases fitting TRBD1. Germline V lookup: CDR1 SGHRS, CDR2 YFSETQ. CDR3 size: 12 residues. The J segment lost 7 bases and the V segment lost 3 bases, leaving 3 bases of the junction unmatched. The CDR3 DNA reads TGCGCCAGCAGCTCCGACAGGGATGAAGCTTTCTTT. It specifies CASSSDRDEAFF.

The sample holds one count of this clone. The sample holds other DNA sequences that translate to the same CDR3. The J gene is TRBJ2-7, the V gene TRBV2; 7 positions match TRBD2. The CDR3 covers 14 residues. Germline V gene data show CDR1 as SNHLY and CDR2 as FYNNEI. Unmatched junction bases numbered 5, after V lost 4 bases and J lost 2 bases. The CDR3: CASSVGRGAYEQYF. The CDR3 DNA reads as TGTGCCAGCAGTGTTGGGAGGGGTGCCTACGAGCAGTACTTC.

This clone was found a few times. This chain connects TRBV2 to TRBJ1-6, with a tentative D call TRBD1 (6 bases). From germline, CDR1 is SNHLY and CDR2 FYNNEI. Trimming removed 5 bases from V and 8 bases from J, with 13 bases in between. This CDR3 has 14 residues. CDR3 nucleotides: TGTGCCAGCAGTCCTCAGGGGTCTGATTCACCCCTCCACTTT. It codes for CASSPQGSDSPLHF.

This rearrangement joins TRBV20-1 to TRBJ2-3; unclear D gene. The CDR3 covers 11 residues. Between the trimmed V and J ends, which lost 1 base and 5 bases, there was a span of 4 bases. In germline, CDR1 is DFQATT, CDR2 SNEGSKA (reference sequence). The CDR3 nucleotides read TGCAGTGCTAGAGTGAAAGATACGCAGTATTTT. Translated, it gives CSARVKDTQYF.

The genes are TRBV28 and TRBJ2-3; no clear D. This CDR3 is built from 13 residues. Trimming removed 6 bases at V and 4 bases at J, with 11 bases between. Looked up from germline, CDR1 is MDHEN and CDR2 is SYDVKM. CDR3: CASSQVYSDTQYF. Here the CDR3 DNA reads TGTGCCAGCAGCCAGGTCTACTCAGATACGCAGTATTTT.

The J gene is TRBJ2-3, the V gene TRBV4-3; D call uncertain. This CDR3 is 18 amino acids long. Germline assignment: CDR1 LGHNA and CDR2 YSLEER. V was shortened by 0 bases and J by 0 bases, with 16 bases between the two germline ends. CDR3 bases: TGCGCCAGCAGCCAAGAAATTCCCATTTTCTCTAGCACAGATACGCAGTATTTT. It specifies CASSQEIPIFSSTDTQYF.

The rearrangement joins TRBV27 to TRBJ2-7, with a tentative D call TRBD2 (5 bases). The V gene lost 5 bases and the J gene lost 7 bases, with 18 bases spanning the gap. Germline CDR1 and CDR2: MNHEY and SMNVEV (reference sequence). The CDR3 consists of 14 residues. The CDR3 region is CASSPSTSSGEQYF. The DNA of the CDR3 is TGTGCCAGCAGTCCCTCCACTAGTTCGGGTGAGCAGTACTTC.

V is TRBV7-8 and J is TRBJ2-6; 9 nucleotides align to TRBD1. Per germline, CDR1 SGHVS and CDR2 FQNEAQ. The J segment lost 4 bases and the V segment lost 6 bases, leaving 4 bases of the junction unmatched. CDR3 size: 15 residues. CDR3 nucleotide sequence: TGTGCCAGCAGGGACAGGGGTGCCGGGGCCAACGTCCTGACTTTC. Its protein product is CASRDRGAGANVLTF.

The rearrangement uses TRBV6-4 and TRBJ2-7, with a weak D call TRBD2 (5 bases). Trimming cost V 0 bases and J 2 bases, with 11 bases left between them. The CDR3 consists of 15 residues. Germline values: CDR1 MRHNA, CDR2 SNTAGT. CDR3 coding DNA: TGTGCCAGCAGTGACTCGAGGGAATTAACCTACGAGCAGTACTTC. Translated, it gives CASSDSRELTYEQYF.

The table lists this clone with a few counts. A single base separates this from a much larger clone, so it may be a read error. This rearrangement joins TRBV28 to TRBJ1-1; D remains ambiguous. The CDR3 runs 11 residues. V was pared by 7 bases and J by 1 base, with 4 bases between. Germline CDR1 is MDHEN and CDR2 is SYDVKM. The CDR3 nucleotides are TGTGCCAGCACCAAGAACACTGAAGCTTTCTTT. This encodes CASTKNTEAFF.

The chain joins TRBV11-2 to TRBJ2-1; 7 bases align to TRBD2. This CDR3 comprises 15 residues. CDR1 and CDR2 from the germline V gene are SGHAT and FQNNGV. V was pared by 1 base and J by 8 bases, with 8 bases of the junction left unmatched. CDR3 protein: CASSLVRLASDEQFF. The CDR3, as DNA: TGTGCCAGCAGCTTAGTACGACTAGCCAGCGATGAGCAGTTCTTC.

With regard to this clone: The germline gene is not matched at one end of the junction; a read error may be the cause. V and J are TRBV27 and TRBJ2-7, with TRBD1 identical over 10 bases. Germline loops: CDR1 MNHEY, CDR2 SMNVEV (reference sequence). CDR3 length: 12 residues. The CDR3 loop is CASHLPGQGDLF. DNA of the CDR3: TGTGCCAGCCATCTCCCAGGACAGGGGGACCTCTTC.